What follows are 9 T cell receptor beta chains derived from one specimen sequenced in a study of CD8+ T cells in alopecia areata. Extracted RNA was reverse transcribed, and the resulting cDNA served as sequencing template. The protocol was immunoSEQ multiplex PCR, while the TCRdb copy is restricted to in-frame clones and leaves out a portion. Seen here are over 95,000 clones, roughly two fifths observed once, and the top ten hold 1% to 1.5%. The material sequenced was CD4+ T cells sorted from blood. Receptor source: a human donor with alopecia areata.

This clone was seen more than once but under ten times. The gene calls are TRBV7-2 and TRBJ2-5, with TRBD2 matching 7 bases. This CDR3 contains 14 residues. The V gene end was trimmed by 4 bases and the J gene end by 2 bases; junction bases not matched to a gene: 4. CDR1 is SGHTA and CDR2 is FQGNSA in the germline V gene. CDR3 in amino acids: CASSSSGVQETQYF. The DNA for the CDR3 is TGTGCCAGCAGCTCCAGCGGGGTACAAGAGACCCAGTACTTC.

This chain uses TRBV29-1 with TRBJ2-7; 10 bases align to TRBD1. CDR1 and CDR2 (germline): SQVTM, ANQGSEA. The trim removed 6 bases at V and 2 bases at J, leaving 1 base unmatched. This CDR3 has 12 residues. The CDR3 nucleotides read TGCAGCGTAGGGACAGGGGCCTACGAGCAGTACTTC. Residues: CSVGTGAYEQYF.

This clone was seen a handful of times. This chain joins TRBV30 and TRBJ2-3; D possibly corresponds to TRBD1 (5 bases). The germline V and J ends were trimmed by 2 bases and 4 bases, with 10 bases remaining between them. The CDR3 runs 13 residues. Germline loops: CDR1 GTSNPN, CDR2 SVGIG (reference sequence). DNA for the CDR3: TGTGCCTGGAGTCCAGGGTTGTCAGATACGCAGTATTTT. It translates to CAWSPGLSDTQYF.

The CDR3 nucleotides are TGTGCCAGTAGACTAGCGGGAGGAATAACGTCTGATACGCAGTATTTT. Translated: CASRLAGGITSDTQYF. This chain links TRBV2 with TRBJ2-3, with 13 positions matching TRBD2. The CDR3 runs to 16 residues. The V gene's germline CDR1 is SNHLY and CDR2 FYNNEI. V was clipped by 9 bases and J by 6 bases; unmatched bases: 12.

This sequence joins TRBV4-1 and TRBJ2-5; D gene ambiguous. Germline V gene data show CDR1 as MGHRA and CDR2 as YSYEKL. The CDR3 length is 15 residues. V shed 1 base and J shed 1 base, with 10 bases lying between them. In nucleotides, the CDR3 is TGCGCCAGCAGCCAAGGGGTTGACGTCCAAGAGACCCAGTACTTC. Its translation is CASSQGVDVQETQYF.

J is TRBJ1-2 and V is TRBV11-2, with D uncertain. Trimming took off 1 base at V and 6 bases at J, with 9 bases between the two ends. The CDR3 consists of 13 residues. From germline, CDR1 is SGHAT and CDR2 FQNNGV. Here the CDR3 reads CASSLGTGHGYTF. In nucleotides, the CDR3 is TGTGCCAGCAGCTTAGGGACTGGGCATGGCTACACCTTC. Using reference TRBV11-2 and TRBJ1-2 for the parts outside the CDR3, the full variable domain is EAGVAQSPRYKIIEKRQSVAFWCNPISGHATLYWYQQILGQGPKLLIQFQNNGVVDDSQLPKDRFSAERLKGVDSTLKIQPAKLEDSAVYLCASSLGTGHGYTFGSGTRLTVV.

The rearrangement uses TRBV7-2 and TRBJ2-3, with 10 bases aligning to TRBD2. With 1 base clipped from V and 1 base from J, the junction kept 8 bases outside the gene matches. Germline CDR1 SGHTA, CDR2 FQGNSA. The CDR3 sequence is 18 residues long. CDR3 amino acids: CASSLVGSSGSGTDTQYF. CDR3 nucleotides: TGTGCCAGCAGCTTAGTGGGTTCTAGCGGGAGTGGCACAGATACGCAGTATTTT.

This clone turned up a few times. The V and J genes are TRBV29-1 and TRBJ1-5; D gene ambiguous. This CDR3 is built from 13 residues. Trimming took 5 bases from V and 4 from J, leaving 12 bases between them. Germline loops: CDR1 SQVTM, CDR2 ANQGSEA. The CDR3 reads CSVSNMENQPQHF. Here the CDR3 DNA reads TGCAGCGTTTCGAATATGGAGAATCAGCCCCAGCATTTT. The variable domain in full, with the rest retrieved from reference TRBV29-1 and TRBJ1-5, is SAVISQKPSRDICQRGTSLTIQCQVDSQVTMMFWYRQQPGQSLTLIATANQGSEATYESGFVIDKFPISRPNLTFSTLTVSNMSPEDSSIYLCSVSNMENQPQHFGDGTRLSIL.

CDR3 nucleotides: TGTGCCAGCAGTTTACACCCGGGAGTGGGCACAGATACGCAGTATTTT. This sequence encodes CASSLHPGVGTDTQYF. The chain is built from TRBV28 and TRBJ2-3, with a tentative D call TRBD2 (6 bases). The CDR3 totals 16 residues. Germline V gene sequence: CDR1 MDHEN, CDR2 SYDVKM. With 2 bases removed from V and 1 base from J, the gap between germline ends came to 13 bases. The full variable domain, its missing parts supplied by reference TRBV28 and TRBJ2-3, is DVKVTQSSRYLVKRTGEKVFLECVQDMDHENMFWYRQDPGLGLRLIYFSYDVKMKEKGDIPEGYSVSREKKERFSLILESASTNQTSMYLCASSLHPGVGTDTQYFGPGTRLTVL.